The T cell receptor beta chain described here comes from a study of T cell responses to AZD1222 COVID-19 vaccine. A note on this clone: Its antigen is currently unknown.

The CDR3 runs to 13 residues. The trim removed 7 bases at V and 2 bases at J, leaving 7 bases unmatched. Per germline, CDR1 SQVTM and CDR2 ANQGSEA. Study-level findings and limits: The CD4 TCRs associated with vaccination extended across spike and predominated at 160-218 and 743-854.

Profiled with immunoSEQ multiplex PCR; TCRdb holds only in-frame clones, not every one. The sample holds around 110,000 clones, roughly 92% seen once. Second-dose groups at about 4 or about 12 weeks were pooled. This receptor was obtained from an adult who received the AZD1222 COVID-19 vaccine. The rearrangement uses TRBV29-1 and TRBJ2-7, with 8 bases identical to TRBD2. The sequenced sample was peripheral blood, obtained 28 days after the second AZD1222 dose. DNA of the CDR3: TGCAGCGCAAGCCAGCGGGAGCCCTACGAGCAGTACTTC. This codes for CSASQREPYEQYF.